A single sample gave rise to the 8 T cell receptor beta chains below, sequenced in a study of blood T cell repertoires in COVID-19. TCRdb keeps only in-frame clones here, not all; method: immunoSEQ multiplex PCR. The repertoire holds 300,000 to 400,000 clones, with more than 75% as singletons. The sequenced sample consisted of PBMCs or T cells enriched from blood (not recorded which). These receptors were taken from a woman in her twenties or thirties who had recovered from COVID-19.

The V call is TRBV14, the J call TRBJ2-5, with 11 bases aligning to TRBD1. Trimming at V came to 3 bases and at J to 3 bases, leaving 6 bases not matched to a gene. The CDR3 spans 16 residues. Germline V gene data show CDR1 as SGHDN and CDR2 as FVKESK. CDR3 sequence reads: CASSHQRDRGKETQYF. The CDR3 DNA reads TGTGCCAGCAGCCACCAAAGGGACAGGGGGAAAGAGACCCAGTACTTC.

The genes are TRBV6-1 and TRBJ2-5; the D is unclear. V was trimmed by 2 bases and J by 2 bases, leaving 9 bases between them. This CDR3 is built from 14 residues. Germline V gene data show CDR1 as MNHNS and CDR2 as SASEGT. The CDR3 bases are TGTGCCAGCAGTGAACTTGGCAGGCAAGAGACCCAGTACTTC. This translates into CASSELGRQETQYF.

The rearrangement joins TRBV19 to TRBJ1-4, with D uncertain. V was clipped by 3 bases and J by 4 bases, with 12 bases between them. CDR1 LNHDA and CDR2 SQIVND come from the germline V gene (reference sequence). This CDR3 is built from 15 residues. For the CDR3, the DNA is TGTGCCAGTAGTATCCAGAACAGCTTTAATGAAAAACTGTTTTTT. Translated, it gives CASSIQNSFNEKLFF.

The rearrangement joins TRBV30 to TRBJ1-6; TRBD1 matches at 7 bases. CDR1 is GTSNPN and CDR2 is SVGIG in the germline V gene (reference sequence). The CDR3 has 14 residues. Losses at the gene ends were 8 bases for V and 5 bases for J; bases not matched to a gene: 9. The CDR3 nucleotides read TGTGCCGGGACACAGGGGACCGATAATTCACCCCTCCACTTT. Translated, it gives CAGTQGTDNSPLHF.

The chain employs TRBV5-5 and TRBJ2-2; D gene unclear. Deletions cut 2 bases from V and 9 bases from J, with 8 bases between. This CDR3 has 12 residues. In germline, CDR1 is SGHKS, CDR2 YYEKEE (reference sequence). CDR3 DNA sequence: TGTGCCAGCAGCTTAGAGCCGAGGGAGCTGTTTTTT. Translated, it gives CASSLEPRELFF.

Only one count was recorded for this clone. The chain carries TRBV19 and TRBJ2-7; TRBD1 matches at 7 bases. The trim removed 4 bases at V and 3 bases at J, leaving 15 bases unmatched. The CDR3 sequence is 17 residues long. Germline V gene lookup returns CDR1 LNHDA and CDR2 SQIVND (reference sequence). The CDR3 DNA reads as TGTGCCAGTAGTACGGCACAGGGGCCCTCACTCCTCTACGAGCAGTACTTC. It encodes CASSTAQGPSLLYEQYF.

This clone has only one observation. The J gene is TRBJ2-7, the V gene TRBV18; 9 nucleotides align to TRBD1. Germline V gives CDR1 KGHSH, CDR2 LQKENI. The CDR3 spans 16 residues. The J segment lost 6 bases and the V segment lost 3 bases, leaving 12 bases of the junction unmatched. The CDR3 DNA follows: TGTGCCAGCTCACCCCCGGACCGGGACAGGGTAAGCGAGCAGTACTTC. This translates into CASSPPDRDRVSEQYF.

This clone came up once. The chain joins TRBV2 to TRBJ2-2, with 10 bases lining up with TRBD2. The length of the CDR3 is 18 residues. The V gene's germline CDR1 is SNHLY and CDR2 FYNNEI. V was pared by 4 bases and J by 7 bases, with 15 bases of the junction left unmatched. CDR3 DNA sequence: TGTGCCAGCAGTGTGGGGCTAGCGGGGGTCCAACTCGGCGGGGAGCTGTTTTTT. This gives the protein CASSVGLAGVQLGGELFF.